Listed below are T cell receptor beta chains from one sample, sequenced in a study of T cells in localized non-small cell lung cancer. Profiled with immunoSEQ multiplex PCR; TCRdb holds only in-frame clones, not every one. This table holds approximately 70,000 clones, more than 80% found once. The source material was PBMCs, sampled before any cancer treatment. The receptors stem from a man aged 40-75 years with stage II lung adenocarcinoma. Both conserved end residues are part of each CDR3. The D gene is left open where the match is weak. Not every row has a clone size; where given, it reads once, few, many or a size class.

V gene: TRBV2
D gene: NA
clone size: NA
J gene: TRBJ2-2
CDR3 protein: CASSLRGGTSGELFF
CDR3 DNA: TGTGCCAGCAGCTTAAGAGGGGGAACATCCGGGGAGCTGTTTTTT

V gene: TRBV6-5
D gene: TRBD1
clone size: NA
J gene: TRBJ1-2
CDR3 protein: CASSYSGGAGYTF
CDR3 DNA: TGTGCCAGCAGTTATTCAGGGGGCGCGGGCTACACCTTC

V gene: TRBV5-6
D gene: NA
clone size: NA
J gene: TRBJ2-2
CDR3 protein: CASSRQDTGELFF
CDR3 DNA: TGTGCCAGCAGCCGACAGGACACCGGGGAGCTGTTTTTT

V gene: TRBV6-6
D gene: NA
clone size: NA
J gene: TRBJ1-1
CDR3 protein: CASSYKRELEAFF
CDR3 DNA: TGTGCCAGCAGTTATAAGCGGGAACTTGAAGCTTTCTTT

V gene: TRBV9
D gene: NA
clone size: few
J gene: TRBJ2-7
CDR3 protein: CASSVEVGTSSYEQYF
CDR3 DNA: TGTGCCAGCAGCGTAGAAGTGGGTACTAGCTCCTACGAGCAGTACTTC

V gene: TRBV6-1
D gene: NA
clone size: NA
J gene: TRBJ2-1
CDR3 protein: CASRPLNSDEQFF
CDR3 DNA: TGTGCCAGCAGACCCTTGAACAGCGATGAGCAGTTCTTC

V gene: TRBV12-5
D gene: TRBD2
clone size: NA
J gene: TRBJ2-6
CDR3 protein: CASGLVAGEGLLSSGANVLTF
CDR3 DNA: TGTGCTAGTGGTTTGGTAGCGGGGGAGGGATTATTGAGCTCTGGGGCCAACGTCCTGACTTTC

V gene: TRBV5-1
D gene: TRBD2
clone size: once
J gene: TRBJ2-7
CDR3 protein: CASSFSGRPYEQYF
CDR3 DNA: TGCGCCAGCAGCTTTAGCGGGAGGCCCTACGAGCAGTACTTC

V gene: TRBV11-1
D gene: NA
clone size: NA
J gene: TRBJ2-1
CDR3 protein: CASSLSHASELMGEQFF
CDR3 DNA: TGTGCCAGCAGCTTAAGCCATGCTAGCGAGTTGATGGGTGAGCAGTTCTTC

V gene: TRBV5-1
D gene: NA
clone size: once
J gene: TRBJ2-3
CDR3 protein: CASSLEGRRTDTQYF
CDR3 DNA: TGCGCCAGCAGCTTGGAGGGTAGGAGGACAGATACGCAGTATTTT

V gene: TRBV18
D gene: NA
clone size: NA
J gene: TRBJ2-1
CDR3 protein: CASSPRSHGSYSSYNEQFF
CDR3 DNA: TGTGCCAGCTCACCACGATCCCACGGGAGCTATAGCTCCTACAATGAGCAGTTCTTC

V gene: TRBV9
D gene: NA
clone size: NA
J gene: TRBJ2-3
CDR3 protein: CASSVWRDTDTQYF
CDR3 DNA: TGTGCCAGCAGCGTGTGGCGGGACACAGATACGCAGTATTTT

V gene: TRBV30
D gene: TRBD2
clone size: NA
J gene: TRBJ2-1
CDR3 protein: CACLSGSSNEQFF
CDR3 DNA: TGTGCTTGCCTTAGCGGGTCCTCCAATGAGCAGTTCTTC

V gene: TRBV7-2
D gene: NA
clone size: NA
J gene: TRBJ2-6
CDR3 protein: CASSSQVSSGANVLTF
CDR3 DNA: TGTGCCAGCAGCTCGCAGGTCAGCTCTGGGGCCAACGTCCTGACTTTC

V gene: TRBV5-4
D gene: TRBD1
clone size: NA
J gene: TRBJ2-3
CDR3 protein: CASSPHDRVVTDTQYF
CDR3 DNA: TGTGCCAGCAGCCCCCACGACAGGGTGGTAACAGATACGCAGTATTTT

V gene: TRBV6-6
D gene: NA
clone size: NA
J gene: TRBJ1-2
CDR3 protein: CASSYSSAVTHGYTF
CDR3 DNA: TGTGCCAGCAGTTACTCGAGTGCGGTGACCCATGGCTACACCTTC

V gene: TRBV7-9
D gene: TRBD1
clone size: once
J gene: TRBJ2-1
CDR3 protein: CASSLEGGQVVF
CDR3 DNA: TGTGCCAGCAGCTTAGAGGGGGGACAGGTGGTCTTC

V gene: TRBV7-9
D gene: NA
clone size: NA
J gene: TRBJ1-5
CDR3 protein: CASSLDENQPQHF
CDR3 DNA: TGTGCCAGCAGCTTAGACGAAAATCAGCCCCAGCATTTT

V gene: TRBV6-6
D gene: TRBD1
clone size: NA
J gene: TRBJ1-4
CDR3 protein: CASTWTGSAEKLFF
CDR3 DNA: TGTGCCAGCACCTGGACAGGCTCGGCCGAAAAACTGTTTTTT

V gene: TRBV7-6
D gene: NA
clone size: NA
J gene: TRBJ2-2
CDR3 protein: CASSLQGGSTGELFF
CDR3 DNA: TGTGCCAGCAGCTTACAGGGGGGATCCACCGGGGAGCTGTTTTTT

V gene: TRBV30
D gene: TRBD1
clone size: NA
J gene: TRBJ1-4
CDR3 protein: CAWSQGQGIEKLFF
CDR3 DNA: TGTGCCTGGTCCCAGGGACAGGGGATAGAAAAACTGTTTTTT

V gene: TRBV11-2
D gene: NA
clone size: NA
J gene: TRBJ2-5
CDR3 protein: CASSPLQETRPRGTQYF
CDR3 DNA: TGTGCCAGCAGCCCTTTACAGGAAACAAGACCGAGAGGGACCCAGTACTTC

V gene: TRBV29-1
D gene: NA
clone size: NA
J gene: TRBJ2-7
CDR3 protein: CSVKLSGYEQYF
CDR3 DNA: TGCAGCGTCAAACTCAGCGGGTACGAGCAGTACTTC

V gene: TRBV5-1
D gene: NA
clone size: NA
J gene: TRBJ2-2
CDR3 protein: CASSSPRGVNTGELFF
CDR3 DNA: TGCGCCAGCAGCTCCCCCAGGGGCGTTAACACCGGGGAGCTGTTTTTT

V gene: TRBV2
D gene: NA
clone size: NA
J gene: TRBJ2-5
CDR3 protein: CASNRESGETQYF
CDR3 DNA: TGTGCCAGCAACCGGGAGTCAGGGGAGACCCAGTACTTC

V gene: TRBV7-9
D gene: NA
clone size: once
J gene: TRBJ1-2
CDR3 protein: CASSPGPESYGYTF
CDR3 DNA: TGTGCCAGCAGCCCGGGACCGGAGAGCTATGGCTACACCTTC

V gene: TRBV5-1
D gene: NA
clone size: NA
J gene: TRBJ2-7
CDR3 protein: CASSLEPSGPYEQYF
CDR3 DNA: TGCGCCAGCAGCTTGGAACCCAGCGGTCCCTACGAGCAGTACTTC

V gene: TRBV7-8
D gene: TRBD1
clone size: NA
J gene: TRBJ1-4
CDR3 protein: CASSPQGGNEKLFF
CDR3 DNA: TGTGCCAGCAGCCCACAGGGGGGGAATGAAAAACTGTTTTTT